A single sample gave rise to the 23 T cell receptor beta chains below, sequenced in a study of T cell responses to AZD1222 COVID-19 vaccine. Produced via immunoSEQ multiplex PCR; TCRdb's table is partial and in-frame only. The sample has under 250,000 clones; around 93% are singletons. The starting material was peripheral blood, obtained on day 0 of MenACWY control vaccination. These receptors all stem from an adult in good health.

V usage is TRBV7-6 and J usage is TRBJ2-2; the D is unclear. CDR1 is SGHVS and CDR2 is FNYEAQ in the germline V gene. The CDR3 covers 13 residues. The V gene lost 4 bases and the J gene lost 0 bases, with 3 bases spanning the gap. The CDR3 spells CASSSANTGELFF. The CDR3 region has the DNA TGTGCCAGCAGCTCCGCGAACACCGGGGAGCTGTTTTTT.

The J gene is TRBJ2-7, the V gene TRBV5-4; D not resolved. The V end was cut by 0 bases, the J end by 7 bases, with 14 bases between. The CDR3 totals 14 residues. The germline V gene has CDR1 SGHNT and CDR2 YYREEE (reference sequence). The CDR3 nucleotides read TGTGCCAGCAGCTTGGAGCTACAAAACGGGGAGCAGTACTTC. This sequence encodes CASSLELQNGEQYF.

V usage is TRBV7-5 and J usage is TRBJ2-1; no DNA check was done on the table's D call, TRBD2. TRBV7-5 is labeled a pseudogene. This CDR3 is 14 amino acids long. The CDR3 region has the DNA TGTGCCAGACGGGGACTAGCTCTCTACAATGAGCAGTTCTTC. Residues: CARRGLALYNEQFF.

The chain recombines TRBV7-2 with TRBJ2-7; 9 bases are a match to TRBD2. V lost 5 bases to trimming and J lost 3 bases; unmatched junction nucleotides: 5. The CDR3 is 14 amino acids. Germline V lookup: CDR1 SGHTA, CDR2 FQGNSA. CDR3: CASSPGLANYEQYF. The CDR3 DNA sequence: TGTGCCAGCAGCCCTGGACTAGCGAACTACGAGCAGTACTTC.

The rearrangement links TRBV4-2 to TRBJ2-3; TRBD2 matches 14 bases. Germline CDR1 reads LGHNA; CDR2 reads YNFKEQ. This CDR3 is 16 amino acids long. Trimming at V came to 4 bases and at J to 5 bases, leaving 5 bases not matched to a gene. CDR3: CASSPTGLAGEDTQYF. CDR3 coding DNA: TGTGCCAGCAGCCCAACGGGACTAGCGGGGGAAGATACGCAGTATTTT.

J is TRBJ2-5 and V is TRBV28; D uncertain. Between the trimmed V and J ends, which lost 7 bases and 4 bases, there was a span of 7 bases. Germline loops: CDR1 MDHEN, CDR2 SYDVKM. This CDR3 is built from 11 residues. The CDR3 spells CASILGETQYF. The DNA of the CDR3 is TGTGCCAGCATCTTGGGAGAGACCCAGTACTTC.

The chain joins TRBV5-4 to TRBJ2-1; no firm D call. V lost 7 bases to trimming and J lost 9 bases, with 20 bases between them. This CDR3 spans 14 amino acids. Germline V CDR1 and CDR2: SGHNT, YYREEE (reference sequence). CDR3 residues: CASSLGRMGVEQFF. CDR3 nucleotides: TGTGCCAGCTCTCTGGGTAGGATGGGTGTTGAGCAGTTCTTC.

The V gene is TRBV7-3, the J gene TRBJ2-5; D possibly corresponds to TRBD1 (6 bases). CDR3 length: 13 amino acids. Germline V gene sequence: CDR1 SGHTA, CDR2 FQGTGA. Trimming shortened V by 5 bases and J by 3 bases, and 10 bases separated the two germline ends. CDR3 protein: CASSTYREETQYF. The CDR3 DNA follows: TGTGCCAGCAGCACCTACAGGGAAGAGACCCAGTACTTC.

V gene TRBV29-1 combines with J gene TRBJ2-3; TRBD1 is a possible D gene (6 bases). V lost 8 bases and J lost 1, with 16 bases in between. From germline, CDR1 is SQVTM and CDR2 ANQGSEA. The length of the CDR3 is 14 residues. In DNA, the CDR3 is TGCAGCTCTTGGAAAGGGGGACGCACAGATACGCAGTATTTT. Encoded protein: CSSWKGGRTDTQYF.

The chain is built from TRBV30 and TRBJ1-4; TRBD1 matches at 10 bases. Germline trimming cut 7 bases from V and 5 bases from J; bases unmatched to any gene: 1. The germline V gene has CDR1 GTSNPN and CDR2 SVGIG (reference sequence). The CDR3 runs 12 residues. Written as DNA, the CDR3 is TGTGCCTTGGGACAGGGGAATGAAAAACTGTTTTTT. Translating it yields CALGQGNEKLFF.

CDR3 sequence: CASSYSGTGSGYTF. The CDR3 nucleotides read TGTGCCAGCAGTTACTCTGGGACAGGGTCTGGCTACACCTTC. The V and J genes are TRBV6-5 and TRBJ1-2, with 9 bases aligning to TRBD1. The CDR3 has 14 residues. The V and J ends lost 0 bases and 7 bases, in that order; junction bases with no gene match: 3. Germline V gene lookup returns CDR1 MNHEY and CDR2 SVGAGI.

CDR3: CASSLDRYQPQHF. CDR3 DNA: TGTGCCAGCAGCTTAGATCGCTACCAGCCCCAGCATTTT. The V and J genes are TRBV11-2 and TRBJ1-5; D is unresolved. The V end was cut by 0 bases, the J end by 7 bases, with 7 bases between. This CDR3 is built from 13 residues. The germline CDR1 and CDR2 sequences are SGHAT and FQNNGV.

The chain links TRBV2 to TRBJ2-3; D gene unclear. Trimming pared 9 bases from V and 3 bases from J, leaving 10 bases between. Germline V gene data show CDR1 as SNHLY and CDR2 as FYNNEI. The CDR3 covers 12 residues. For the CDR3, the DNA is TGTGCCAGGGGTGTGGGGACAGATACGCAGTATTTT. Protein: CARGVGTDTQYF.

This chain joins TRBV2 and TRBJ1-5, with D perhaps TRBD1 (6 bases). Germline CDR1 is SNHLY and CDR2 is FYNNEI. V lost 3 bases, J lost 6 bases, and 12 bases lay in between. This CDR3 spans 14 amino acids. CDR3 sequence reads: CASSEGRGGQPQHF. The CDR3 DNA follows: TGTGCCAGCAGTGAGGGCAGGGGTGGTCAGCCCCAGCATTTT.

V usage is TRBV5-5 and J usage is TRBJ2-3; TRBD1 matches 10 bases. The V gene end was trimmed by 4 bases and the J gene end by 5 bases; junction bases not matched to a gene: 10. In germline, CDR1 is SGHKS, CDR2 YYEKEE (reference sequence). The CDR3 length is 16 residues. The CDR3 nucleotides read TGTGCCAGCAGCCAAACCGGGACAGGGGACAGAGATACGCAGTATTTT. Translation gives CASSQTGTGDRDTQYF. The variable domain in full, completed from reference TRBV5-5 and TRBJ2-3, reads DAGVTQSPTHLIKTRGQQVTLRCSPISGHKSVSWYQQVLGQGPQFIFQYYEKEERGRGNFPDRFSARQFPNYSSELNVNALLLGDSALYLCASSQTGTGDRDTQYFGPGTRLTVL.

This sequence joins TRBV4-2 and TRBJ2-1; D unresolved. CDR1 and CDR2 from the germline V gene are LGHNA and YNFKEQ. The V gene lost 0 bases and the J gene lost 1 base, with 16 bases spanning the gap. This CDR3 comprises 18 residues. CDR3 protein: CASSQDTVRQESYNEQFF. DNA for the CDR3: TGTGCCAGCAGCCAAGATACGGTTCGCCAAGAGTCCTACAATGAGCAGTTCTTC.

This clone has a single count. The chain joins TRBV28 to TRBJ2-2, with a possible D match to TRBD1 (5 bases). V lost 2 bases and J lost 1, with 8 bases in between. CDR3 length: 15 amino acids. The V gene's germline CDR1 is MDHEN and CDR2 SYDVKM. CDR3 in DNA: TGTGCCAGCAGTTTAAATAGGGGGAACACCGGGGAGCTGTTTTTT. Translated, it gives CASSLNRGNTGELFF. Using reference TRBV28 and TRBJ2-2 for the parts outside the CDR3, the full variable domain is DVKVTQSSRYLVKRTGEKVFLECVQDMDHENMFWYRQDPGLGLRLIYFSYDVKMKEKGDIPEGYSVSREKKERFSLILESASTNQTSMYLCASSLNRGNTGELFFGEGSRLTVL.

The rearrangement uses TRBV30 and TRBJ1-5; 8 bases agree with TRBD1. The CDR3 totals 14 residues. CDR1 is GTSNPN, CDR2 SVGIG, per germline (reference sequence). V lost 2 bases, J lost 2 bases, and 2 bases stayed unmatched. CDR3 sequence: CAWSKTGGNQPQHF. CDR3 coding DNA: TGTGCCTGGAGTAAGACAGGGGGCAATCAGCCCCAGCATTTT.

The chain uses TRBV5-1 and TRBJ1-1, with 12 bases identical to TRBD1. The CDR3 spans 19 residues. The V gene end was trimmed by 4 bases and the J gene end by 3 bases; junction bases not matched to a gene: 16. Germline CDR1 reads SGHRS; CDR2 reads YFSETQ. In DNA, the CDR3 is TGCGCCAGCAGCCGGGGACAGGGGGCCCTAGACTGGGCCGACACTGAAGCTTTCTTT. As protein: CASSRGQGALDWADTEAFF. Variable domain in full (rest from reference TRBV5-1 and TRBJ1-1): KAGVTQTPRYLIKTRGQQVTLSCSPISGHRSVSWYQQTPGQGLQFLFEYFSETQRNKGNFPGRFSGRQFSNSRSEMNVSTLELGDSALYLCASSRGQGALDWADTEAFFGQGTRLTVV.

V and J are TRBV5-1 and TRBJ2-1; D unresolved. This CDR3 region has 15 residues. Germline V gene data show CDR1 as SGHRS and CDR2 as YFSETQ. The V end lost 3 bases, the J end lost 1 base, and 11 bases lay between the germline ends. Written as DNA, the CDR3 is TGCGCCAGCAGCTCGGAATGGCTATCCTACAATGAGCAGTTCTTC. Its protein product is CASSSEWLSYNEQFF.

The rearrangement joins TRBV15 to TRBJ2-7; TRBD1 matches 7 bases. This CDR3 region has 15 residues. V trimming: 0 bases; J trimming: 3 bases; junction bases outside the gene matches: 5. Germline V gene data show CDR1 as LNHNV and CDR2 as YYDKDF (reference sequence). CDR3 DNA sequence: TGTGCCACCAGCAGAGATCCGGGACAGAGCTACGAGCAGTACTTC. It specifies CATSRDPGQSYEQYF.

This clone was counted between two and nine times. The chain has TRBV19 and TRBJ2-6; D call uncertain. Germline V lookup: CDR1 LNHDA, CDR2 SQIVND (reference sequence). The germline V and J ends were trimmed by 3 bases and 3 bases, with 3 bases remaining between them. The CDR3 spans 13 residues. CDR3 sequence: CASSMSGANVLTF. In DNA, the CDR3 is TGTGCCAGTAGTATGAGTGGGGCCAACGTCCTGACTTTC.

The chain is built from TRBV25-1 and TRBJ1-2; 10 bases are a match to TRBD1. The CDR3 spans 14 residues. Germline loops: CDR1 MGHDK, CDR2 SYGVNS. The V segment lost 8 bases and the J segment 6 bases; nucleotides outside the gene matches: 9. CDR3 sequence (DNA): TGTGCCAGCTCGACAGGGGGCGTTGGACATGGCTACACCTTC. This sequence encodes CASSTGGVGHGYTF.